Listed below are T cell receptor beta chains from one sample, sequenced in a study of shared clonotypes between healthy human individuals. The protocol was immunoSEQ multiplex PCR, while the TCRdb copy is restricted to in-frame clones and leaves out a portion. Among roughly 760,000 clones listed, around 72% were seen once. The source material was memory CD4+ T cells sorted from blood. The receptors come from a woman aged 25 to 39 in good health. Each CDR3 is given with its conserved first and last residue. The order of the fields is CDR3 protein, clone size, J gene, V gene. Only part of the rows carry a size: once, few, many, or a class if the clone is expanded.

CASSSGQGDGNTIYF,.,TRBJ1-3,TRBV28
CASTRDFSSYEQYF,many,TRBJ2-7,TRBV6-5
CASNRGLGPQYF,.,TRBJ2-3,TRBV11-3
CASSSSRQATEAFF,few,TRBJ1-1,TRBV5-6
CAWGDSSDLAFF,.,TRBJ1-1,TRBV30
CASSGGLSAKLFF,.,TRBJ1-4,TRBV2
CASRSLAGITGELFF,.,TRBJ2-2,TRBV2
CASRLWGDAGTQYF,.,TRBJ2-5,TRBV28
CASSSDGDTQYF,.,TRBJ2-3,TRBV7-2
CASSLGGAGQPQHF,many,TRBJ1-5,TRBV7-8
CASSLTPEGGRTGELFF,.,TRBJ2-2,TRBV7-3
CASSLGLAGGPYNEQFF,.,TRBJ2-1,TRBV5-1
CASSLQGMNTEAFF,few,TRBJ1-1,TRBV27
CASSYSVREEQYF,.,TRBJ2-7,TRBV6-5
CASTPLGLAGGGHSTDTQYF,.,TRBJ2-3,TRBV27
CASSSTGTTSGANVLTF,.,TRBJ2-6,TRBV5-5
CASSSPGRINEKLFF,.,TRBJ1-4,TRBV28
CASSLPGQVLTF,.,TRBJ1-2,TRBV28
CATSRDRGSDTQYF,.,TRBJ2-3,TRBV15